This TCR beta chain was sequenced in a study of identical twins. Germline V gives CDR1 DFQATT, CDR2 SNEGSKA (reference sequence). CDR3 size: 12 residues. The junction had 2 bases not matched to a gene; V was cut back by 3 bases and J by 9 bases. A universal primer binding site was introduced by template switching. The final cDNA contained unique molecular identifiers. TCRdb re-called the 5' RACE reads with MiXCR, one entry per CDR3 protein. Here the sample spans around 1.7 million distinct CDR3 sequences, 25% to 35% being singletons. The TCR comes from a newborn girl in good health. Specimen: cord blood. This chain uses TRBV20-1 with TRBJ1-6; TRBD1 matches at 7 bases. The chain's CDR3 is CSARRGLSPLHF. As DNA, the CDR3 is TGCAGTGCTAGGAGGGGGCTTTCACCCCTCCACTTT.